The 4 T cell receptor beta chains in this list originate from one sample, sequenced in a study of early stage breast cancer tumors. Here immunoSEQ multiplex PCR was the method, and the copy in TCRdb shows in-frame clones only, minus some. Of around 25,000 clones in the sample, about two thirds were seen once. The sequenced sample was breast tumor tissue. These receptors were collected from a person aged 55 to 70 with breast cancer.

The rearrangement joins TRBV7-2 to TRBJ1-1; D uncertain. Germline-derived CDR1 and CDR2 are SGHTA and FQGNSA. The CDR3 runs 15 residues. V gave up 1 base and J gave up 0 bases, with 9 bases separating them. The CDR3 sequence: CASSLDPGMNTEAFF. The CDR3 DNA sequence: TGTGCCAGCAGCTTAGATCCGGGGATGAACACTGAAGCTTTCTTT.

The chain uses TRBV2 and TRBJ2-7; 9 bases map to TRBD1. The CDR3 runs 14 residues. Looked up from germline, CDR1 is SNHLY and CDR2 is FYNNEI. After removal of 8 bases from V and 1 base from J, the junction contained 6 bases not matched to a gene. CDR3 sequence: CASGGGQGSYEQYF. DNA of the CDR3: TGTGCCAGCGGGGGGGGACAGGGTTCCTACGAGCAGTACTTC.

The rearrangement links TRBV28 to TRBJ1-2, with a possible D match to TRBD1 (5 bases). Trimming took 7 bases from V and 1 from J, leaving 19 bases between them. The germline V gene encodes CDR1 MDHEN and CDR2 SYDVKM. The CDR3 is 16 amino acids. The CDR3 nucleotides read TGTGCCAGCACCCCGGAGGGGTTCGGAGTTAACTATGGCTACACCTTC. Translation gives CASTPEGFGVNYGYTF.

The rearrangement joins TRBV5-8 to TRBJ1-3, with D possibly TRBD1 on 6 matching bases. The CDR3 loop spans 16 amino acids. The germline gives CDR1 SGHTS, CDR2 YDEGEE. The germline V and J ends were trimmed by 2 bases and 1 base, with 13 bases remaining between them. For the CDR3, the DNA is TGTGCCAGCAGCTTTACAGGGATCTCTTCTGGAAACACCATATATTTT. Amino acid sequence: CASSFTGISSGNTIYF.